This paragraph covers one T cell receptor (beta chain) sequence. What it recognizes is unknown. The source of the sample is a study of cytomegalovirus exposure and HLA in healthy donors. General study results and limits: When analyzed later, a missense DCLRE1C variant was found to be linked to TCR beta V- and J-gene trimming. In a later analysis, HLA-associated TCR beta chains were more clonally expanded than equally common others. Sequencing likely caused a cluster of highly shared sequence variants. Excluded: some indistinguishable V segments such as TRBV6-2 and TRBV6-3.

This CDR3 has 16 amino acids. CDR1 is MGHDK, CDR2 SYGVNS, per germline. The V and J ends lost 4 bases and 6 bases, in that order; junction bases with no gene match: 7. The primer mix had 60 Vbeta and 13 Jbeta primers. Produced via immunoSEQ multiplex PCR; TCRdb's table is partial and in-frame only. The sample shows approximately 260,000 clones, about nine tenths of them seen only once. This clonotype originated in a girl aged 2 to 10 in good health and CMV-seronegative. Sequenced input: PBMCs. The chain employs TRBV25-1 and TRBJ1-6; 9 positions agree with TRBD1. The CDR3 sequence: CASSGRRDRVNSPLHF. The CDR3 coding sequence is TGTGCCAGCAGTGGACGCCGGGACAGGGTTAATTCACCCCTCCACTTT.